The source of this TCR beta chain is a study of cytomegalovirus exposure and HLA in healthy donors. V was trimmed by 5 bases and J by 5 bases, leaving 19 bases between them. In germline, CDR1 is SGHNT, CDR2 YENEEA. This CDR3 has 16 residues. Assay used: immunoSEQ multiplex PCR; TCRdb lists only in-frame clones, some missing. The table lists hundreds of thousands of clones, roughly 87% of them singletons. Broader study findings: In vitro assays verified that three CMV-associated chains recognized CMV antigens specifically.

Regarding this clone: Its specificity is not known.

The TCR was taken from a young man in good health and CMV-seropositive. The chain joins TRBV11-3 to TRBJ2-1, with D perhaps matching TRBD1 (6 bases). The sample comprised PBMCs. As DNA, the CDR3 is TGTGCCAGCAGCCATACAGGGTTCCCCTTAAACAATGAGCAGTTCTTC. Translating gives CASSHTGFPLNNEQFF.